In this sample, the clone carrying this T cell receptor beta chain turned up many times. MiXCR, applied by TCRdb to the 5' RACE reads, yields one record per CDR3 protein. Among 60,000 to 70,000 distinct CDR3 sequences listed, approximately 5.1% were seen once. This record belongs to a study of neurological immune-mediated disorders. Looking at the study overall: Among the approximately 34 patients with multiple sclerosis, 31 were relapsing-remitting, while 3 were secondary progressive.

The germline V gene encodes CDR1 ENHRY and CDR2 SYGVKD. This CDR3 has 14 residues. Trimming shortened V by 0 bases and J by 1 base, and 6 bases separated the two germline ends. The chain couples TRBV10-3 to TRBJ1-1; D gene ambiguous. Sample: PBMCs. This TCR was recovered from a human donor with multiple sclerosis. The donor label of this sample is uncertain. The CDR3 is CAISESPGNTEAFF. CDR3 bases: TGTGCCATCAGTGAGTCGCCAGGGAACACTGAAGCTTTCTTT.